These 31 T cell receptor beta chains came from one sample sequenced in a study of T cell responses to AZD1222 COVID-19 vaccine. Repertoires were generated with immunoSEQ multiplex PCR, while TCRdb's copy carries only in-frame clones and drops some. The table lists under 200,000 clones, approximately 95% of them singletons. This material consisted of peripheral blood, taken on day 0 of AZD1222 vaccination. These receptors were obtained from an adult in good health.

The chain uses TRBV5-6 and TRBJ1-1, with D possibly matching TRBD1 (5 bases). The germline V gene encodes CDR1 SGHDT and CDR2 YYEEEE. Trimming removed 1 base at V and 10 bases at J, with 11 bases between. The CDR3 is 12 amino acids. The CDR3 sequence: CASSLMRGRAFF. Here the CDR3 DNA reads TGTGCCAGCAGCTTGATGAGGGGACGAGCTTTCTTT. The full variable domain, its missing parts supplied by reference TRBV5-6 and TRBJ1-1, is DAGVTQSPTHLIKTRGQQVTLRCSPKSGHDTVSWYQQALGQGPQFIFQYYEEEERQRGNFPDRFSGHQFPNYSSELNVNALLLGDSALYLCASSLMRGRAFFGQGTRLTVV.

V usage is TRBV6-4 and J usage is TRBJ2-2; 9 bases are shared with TRBD1. Germline V gives CDR1 MRHNA, CDR2 SNTAGT. Trimming removed 0 bases from V and 1 base from J; junction bases left unmatched: 0. The CDR3 covers 16 residues. The CDR3 loop reads CASSDSGQGNTGELFF. The CDR3 DNA sequence: TGTGCCAGCAGTGACTCGGGACAGGGGAACACCGGGGAGCTGTTTTTT.

The chain joins TRBV5-1 to TRBJ2-1, with 8 bases aligning to TRBD2. Germline CDR1 reads SGHRS; CDR2 reads YFSETQ. The CDR3 extends over 14 amino acids. The V segment lost 3 bases and the J segment 7 bases; nucleotides outside the gene matches: 6. The CDR3 nucleotides are TGCGCCAGCAGCTCCGGGGGGGCGGGGAATGAGCAGTTCTTC. This gives the protein CASSSGGAGNEQFF.

J is TRBJ2-3 and V is TRBV5-4, with D perhaps TRBD2 (6 bases). The V gene lost 3 bases and the J gene lost 2 bases, with 19 bases spanning the gap. CDR1 and CDR2 (germline): SGHNT, YYREEE (reference sequence). The CDR3 consists of 17 residues. CDR3 nucleotides: TGTGCCAGCAGCTCCCCAATGGTGGGACTTTCCACAGATACGCAGTATTTT. Protein product: CASSSPMVGLSTDTQYF.

The chain has TRBV3-1 (or the pseudogene TRBV3-2) and TRBJ1-1; D unresolved. The germline V gene has CDR1 LGHDT and CDR2 YNNKEL (reference sequence). V was shortened by 3 bases and J by 6 bases, with 8 bases between the two germline ends. The CDR3 is 12 residues long. The CDR3 DNA reads as TGTGCCAGCAGCCAGCTCGGGGCTGAAGCTTTCTTT. It encodes CASSQLGAEAFF.

The chain recombines TRBV4-1 with TRBJ1-1; D possibly corresponds to TRBD1 (6 bases). V was shortened by 3 bases and J by 10 bases, with 18 bases between the two germline ends. Germline-derived CDR1 and CDR2 are MGHRA and YSYEKL. This CDR3 region has 14 residues. DNA of the CDR3: TGCGCCAGCAGCCACCTGGGACTTCAGGGGCGAGCTTTCTTT. Translating gives CASSHLGLQGRAFF.

This chain joins TRBV11-2 and TRBJ1-1; no reliable D call. Trimming pared 1 base from V and 3 bases from J, leaving 6 bases between. CDR1 SGHAT and CDR2 FQNNGV come from the germline V gene. This CDR3 is 13 amino acids long. The CDR3 region is CASSLGTYTEAFF. CDR3 bases: TGTGCCAGCAGCTTAGGAACGTACACTGAAGCTTTCTTT.

This chain connects TRBV11-1 to TRBJ2-2; the D is unclear. CDR3 length: 12 amino acids. V gave up 5 bases and J gave up 6 bases, with 7 bases separating them. CDR1 is SGHAT, CDR2 FQDESV, per germline (reference sequence). The CDR3 spells CASSTHPGELFF. Here the CDR3 DNA reads TGTGCCAGCAGCACCCACCCCGGGGAGCTGTTTTTT.

This chain joins TRBV6-1 and TRBJ1-6; D gene uncertain. Trimming removed 0 bases at V and 0 bases at J, with 6 bases between. The CDR3 is 16 amino acids. CDR1 and CDR2 (germline): MNHNS, SASEGT. The CDR3 sequence is CASSEAQSSYNSPLHF. The CDR3 bases are TGTGCCAGCAGTGAAGCTCAGAGCTCCTATAATTCACCCCTCCACTTT.

The chain joins TRBV9 to TRBJ2-1, with 13 nucleotides matching TRBD2. The CDR3 sequence is 18 residues long. The J segment lost 7 bases and the V segment lost 2 bases, leaving 12 bases of the junction unmatched. Germline V gene sequence: CDR1 SGDLS, CDR2 YYNGEE. CDR3 amino acids: CASSVTSGGAWSGNEQFF. In DNA form, the CDR3 reads TGTGCCAGCAGCGTTACTAGCGGGGGGGCCTGGAGCGGGAATGAGCAGTTCTTC.

The rearrangement uses TRBV7-9 and TRBJ1-2, with D tentatively TRBD1 (5 bases). The CDR3 is 15 amino acids. Germline-derived CDR1 and CDR2 are SEHNR and FQNEAQ (reference sequence). The germline V and J ends were trimmed by 5 bases and 5 bases, with 18 bases remaining between them. CDR3 amino acids: CASSPTLTDPYGYTF. CDR3 DNA: TGTGCCAGCAGCCCGACATTGACAGATCCTTATGGCTACACCTTC.

The V call is TRBV11-2, the J call TRBJ2-5; D might be TRBD1 (5 bases). The CDR3 sequence is 14 residues long. V dropped 0 bases and J dropped 5 bases, with 10 bases sitting between them. Germline V gene sequence: CDR1 SGHAT, CDR2 FQNNGV. CDR3 DNA sequence: TGTGCCAGCAGCTTAGAGGCAGGGATGGAGACCCAGTACTTC. Its translation is CASSLEAGMETQYF.

The chain recombines TRBV10-3 with TRBJ1-1, with no clear D. Germline CDR1 reads ENHRY; CDR2 reads SYGVKD. V dropped 7 bases and J dropped 1 base, with 13 bases sitting between them. The CDR3 length is 14 residues. In DNA form, the CDR3 reads TGTGCCATCACTCCGGCGGGTTCGAACACTGAAGCTTTCTTT. Protein: CAITPAGSNTEAFF.

The chain couples TRBV4-2 to TRBJ2-3; tentative D call: TRBD2 (6 bases). Trimming left V 3 bases short and J 2 bases short, with 12 bases between. This CDR3 is 15 amino acids long. Germline-derived CDR1 and CDR2 are LGHNA and YNFKEQ. The CDR3 loop is CASSQGDSFTDTQYF. The CDR3 coding sequence is TGTGCCAGCAGCCAGGGGGACTCCTTCACAGATACGCAGTATTTT.

The V and J genes are TRBV6-2 or TRBV6-3 and TRBJ1-3, with D unclear. The germline V gene encodes CDR1 MNHEY and CDR2 SVGEGT. The CDR3 sequence is 17 residues long. The V gene lost 4 bases and the J gene lost 0 bases, with 16 bases spanning the gap. CDR3 nucleotide sequence: TGTGCCAGCAGTTTGGGTCTAGTCTACTCCTCTGGAAACACCATATATTTT. Translating it yields CASSLGLVYSSGNTIYF.

The chain links TRBV27 to TRBJ1-6; D uncertain. The CDR3 is made up of 15 amino acids. Germline V lookup: CDR1 MNHEY, CDR2 SMNVEV (reference sequence). Trimming pared 1 base from V and 5 bases from J, leaving 9 bases between. The CDR3 region is CASSLYEQNNSPLHF. In DNA form, the CDR3 reads TGTGCCAGCAGTTTATACGAACAGAATAATTCACCCCTCCACTTT.

The genes are TRBV28 and TRBJ1-1; D call uncertain. This CDR3 contains 11 residues. The V end lost 5 bases, the J end lost 8 bases, and 9 bases lay between the germline ends. CDR1 and CDR2 (germline): MDHEN, SYDVKM. CDR3 bases: TGTGCCAGCAGTGGAGGGTTCGAAGCTTTCTTT. Its translation: CASSGGFEAFF.

This chain connects TRBV6-5 to TRBJ2-5; 8 bases are shared with TRBD1. Trimming removed 6 bases from V and 4 bases from J; junction bases left unmatched: 7. Germline V gene data show CDR1 as MNHEY and CDR2 as SVGAGI. The CDR3 extends over 14 amino acids. The CDR3, as DNA: TGTGCCAGCAGCGCAGGGGGCTTGGGAGAGACCCAGTACTTC. Protein: CASSAGGLGETQYF.

The rearrangement links TRBV12-2 to TRBJ2-2; TRBD1, the D gene given by the table, was not confirmed from the DNA. TRBV12-2 is a recognized pseudogene. This CDR3 has 14 residues. The CDR3 sequence is CASRLARDRGSLFF. CDR3 nucleotide sequence: TGTGCAAGTCGCTTAGCCCGGGACAGGGGATCACTGTTTTTT.

V gene TRBV12-3 or TRBV12-4 combines with J gene TRBJ2-6; D unresolved. The CDR3 sequence is 13 residues long. V gave up 10 bases and J gave up 4 bases, with 11 bases separating them. This CDR3 reads CAISPAGANVLTF. The DNA of the CDR3 is TGTGCCATCTCCCCGGCCGGGGCCAACGTCCTGACTTTC.

The gene calls are TRBV25-1 and TRBJ2-1; D ambiguous. Trimming removed 5 bases at V and 9 bases at J, with 17 bases between. The CDR3 extends over 14 amino acids. Germline assignment: CDR1 MGHDK and CDR2 SYGVNS. In DNA form, the CDR3 reads TGTGCCAGCAGTCCGCTTGGGCCGCCCGGTGAGCAGTTCTTC. This translates into CASSPLGPPGEQFF.

The genes are TRBV4-1 and TRBJ2-2, with D uncertain. The V gene lost 0 bases and the J gene lost 1 base, with 3 bases spanning the gap. From germline, CDR1 is MGHRA and CDR2 YSYEKL. This CDR3 is 14 amino acids long. The CDR3 DNA reads as TGCGCCAGCAGCCAAGAGGGGAACACCGGGGAGCTGTTTTTT. It codes for CASSQEGNTGELFF.

The chain couples TRBV20-1 to TRBJ1-5; D unresolved. CDR3 length: 9 amino acids. CDR1 is DFQATT, CDR2 SNEGSKA, per germline (reference sequence). V lost 6 bases, J lost 5 bases, and 2 bases lay in between. CDR3 protein: CSAHQPQHF. The CDR3, as DNA: TGCAGTGCCCATCAGCCCCAGCATTTT.

The chain carries TRBV7-6 and TRBJ2-1; D is possibly TRBD1 or TRBD2 (6 bases each). Trimming left V 5 bases short and J 5 bases short, with 22 bases between. This CDR3 has 17 amino acids. Germline CDR1 reads SGHVS; CDR2 reads FNYEAQ. The CDR3 bases are TGTGCCAGCAGCCCCACGGCAGGGGAGGCTAGCGACAATGAGCAGTTCTTC. Translated: CASSPTAGEASDNEQFF.

This chain links TRBV5-5 with TRBJ1-2; possibly TRBD1 for D (5 bases). Looked up from germline, CDR1 is SGHKS and CDR2 is YYEKEE (reference sequence). The CDR3 runs to 12 residues. Trimming took 4 bases from V and 2 from J, leaving 6 bases between them. The DNA for the CDR3 is TGTGCCAGCAGCCGACAGAACTATGGCTACACCTTC. This sequence encodes CASSRQNYGYTF.

As regards this clone: This same CDR3 is encoded by further DNA sequences in the sample. The CDR3 loop reads CASSPRGDGYTF. As DNA, the CDR3 is TGTGCCAGCTCACCAAGGGGGGACGGCTACACCTTC. The V call is TRBV18, the J call TRBJ1-2; a weak D match, TRBD1 (6 bases). CDR1 and CDR2 (germline): KGHSH, LQKENI. This CDR3 is built from 12 residues. V was cut by 2 bases and J by 8 bases, with 9 bases left in between.

The rearrangement joins TRBV7-8 to TRBJ1-1; D not certain. Germline V gene data show CDR1 as SGHVS and CDR2 as FQNEAQ. Trimming left V 3 bases short and J 1 base short, with 9 bases between. This CDR3 is built from 14 residues. In DNA, the CDR3 is TGTGCCAGCAGCTTCGGTTGGCAGAACACTGAAGCTTTCTTT. Amino acids: CASSFGWQNTEAFF.

The rearrangement links TRBV6-1 to TRBJ2-1; no clear D. The CDR3 contains 17 residues. Germline V gene sequence: CDR1 MNHNS, CDR2 SASEGT. Deletions cut 2 bases from V and 5 bases from J, with 19 bases between. The DNA for the CDR3 is TGTGCCAGCAGTGAACGGAGAGTGGTTTTTGGGAACAATGAGCAGTTCTTC. Its translation is CASSERRVVFGNNEQFF.

V usage is TRBV24-1 and J usage is TRBJ1-6; unclear D gene. Trimming shortened V by 6 bases and J by 9 bases, and 11 bases separated the two germline ends. This CDR3 comprises 13 residues. Looked up from germline, CDR1 is KGHDR and CDR2 is SFDVKD. For the CDR3, the DNA is TGTGCCACCAGTCGCGGGCCGGGTTCACCCCTCCACTTT. Translating gives CATSRGPGSPLHF.

The chain combines TRBV7-8 with TRBJ2-2; 7 bases map to TRBD2. The CDR3 runs to 16 residues. Trimming at V came to 0 bases and at J to 4 bases, leaving 5 bases not matched to a gene. CDR1 and CDR2 from the germline V gene are SGHVS and FQNEAQ. The CDR3 region is CASSLARGWLTGELFF. The DNA for the CDR3 is TGTGCCAGCAGCTTAGCGCGGGGGTGGCTCACCGGGGAGCTGTTTTTT.

The chain joins TRBV6-2 or TRBV6-3 to TRBJ2-4; D is unclear. This CDR3 spans 12 amino acids. Germline V gives CDR1 MNHEY, CDR2 SVGEGT. V gave up 5 bases and J gave up 7 bases, with 9 bases separating them. CDR3 nucleotides: TGTGCCAGCAGTCGGTCTGCGAACATTCAGTACTTC. As protein: CASSRSANIQYF.